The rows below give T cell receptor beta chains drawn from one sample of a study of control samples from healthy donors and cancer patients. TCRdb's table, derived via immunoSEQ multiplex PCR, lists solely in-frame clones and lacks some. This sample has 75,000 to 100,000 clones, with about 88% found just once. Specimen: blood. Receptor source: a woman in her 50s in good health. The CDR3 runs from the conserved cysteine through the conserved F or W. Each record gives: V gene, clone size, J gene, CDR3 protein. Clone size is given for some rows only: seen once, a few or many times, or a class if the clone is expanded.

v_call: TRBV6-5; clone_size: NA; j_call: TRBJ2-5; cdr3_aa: CASSSGGNWRETQYF
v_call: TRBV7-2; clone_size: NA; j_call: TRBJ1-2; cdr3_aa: CASSSSARDGYTF
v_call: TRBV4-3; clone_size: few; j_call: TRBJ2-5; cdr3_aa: CASSQDRGKWVPETQYF
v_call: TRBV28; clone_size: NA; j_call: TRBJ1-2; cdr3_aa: CASSRTVYGYTF
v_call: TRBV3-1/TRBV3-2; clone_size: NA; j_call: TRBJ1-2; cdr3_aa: CASSQDEDRGKPNYGYTF
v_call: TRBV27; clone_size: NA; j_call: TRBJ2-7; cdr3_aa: CASSSVPGNGPYEQYF
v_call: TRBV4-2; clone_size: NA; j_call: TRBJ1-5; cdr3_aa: CASSHDNGQGASQPQHF
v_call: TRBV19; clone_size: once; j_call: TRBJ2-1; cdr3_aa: CASSDRSSNEQFF
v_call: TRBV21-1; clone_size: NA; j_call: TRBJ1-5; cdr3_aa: CASSRDSNQPQHF
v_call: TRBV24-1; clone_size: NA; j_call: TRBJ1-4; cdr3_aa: CATSDWAGVVEKLFF
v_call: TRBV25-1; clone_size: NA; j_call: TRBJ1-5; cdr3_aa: CASSGGDSENQPQHF
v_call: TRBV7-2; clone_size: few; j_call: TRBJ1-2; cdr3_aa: CASSSKGTGSKHYGYTF
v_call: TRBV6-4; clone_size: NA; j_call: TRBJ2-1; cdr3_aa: CASSLEPSSYNEQFF
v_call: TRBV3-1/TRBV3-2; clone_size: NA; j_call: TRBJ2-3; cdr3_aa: CASSQGVAGGPDTQYF
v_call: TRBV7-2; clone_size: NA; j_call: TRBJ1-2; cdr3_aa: CASSLAPRQGSYGYTF
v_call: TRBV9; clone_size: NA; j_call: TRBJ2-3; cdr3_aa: CASSVGLLSTDTQYF
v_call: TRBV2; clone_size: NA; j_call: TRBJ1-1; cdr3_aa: CASLRGAQNTEAFF
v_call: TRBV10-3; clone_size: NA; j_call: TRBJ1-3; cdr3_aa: CAISVGTDGNTIYF
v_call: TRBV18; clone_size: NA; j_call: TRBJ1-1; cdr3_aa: CASSPLQGTEAFF
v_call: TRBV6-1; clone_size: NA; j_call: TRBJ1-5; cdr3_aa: CASSGQGANFGQPQHF
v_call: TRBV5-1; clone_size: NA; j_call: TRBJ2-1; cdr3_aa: CASSLLQYNEQFF
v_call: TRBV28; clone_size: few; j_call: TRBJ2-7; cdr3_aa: CASSAYRATYEQYF
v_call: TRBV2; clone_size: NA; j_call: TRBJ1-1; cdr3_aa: CASSEAAGTNTEAFF
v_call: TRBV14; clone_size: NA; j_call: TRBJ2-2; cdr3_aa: CASSQARTGIGELFF
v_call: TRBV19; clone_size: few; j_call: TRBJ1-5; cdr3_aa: CAIGTNINQPQHF
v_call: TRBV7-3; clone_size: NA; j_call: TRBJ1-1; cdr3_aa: CASSSLGDATEAFF
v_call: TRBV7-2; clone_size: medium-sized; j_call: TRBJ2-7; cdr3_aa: CASRGRSLEQYF
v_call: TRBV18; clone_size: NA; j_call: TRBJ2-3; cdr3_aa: CASSPTSGSVDTQYF
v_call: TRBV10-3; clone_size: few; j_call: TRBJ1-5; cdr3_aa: CAIRGTAAGQPQHF
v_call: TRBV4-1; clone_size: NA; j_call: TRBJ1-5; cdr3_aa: CASSQELTGNNQPQHF
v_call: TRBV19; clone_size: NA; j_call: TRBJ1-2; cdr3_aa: CASSIEGFRVDTF
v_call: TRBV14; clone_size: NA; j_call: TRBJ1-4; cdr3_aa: CASSQLGTPNEKLFF
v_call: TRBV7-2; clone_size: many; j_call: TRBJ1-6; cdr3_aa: CASSLASTGSSSPLHF
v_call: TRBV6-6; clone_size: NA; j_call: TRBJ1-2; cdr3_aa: CASSKDGDYGYTF
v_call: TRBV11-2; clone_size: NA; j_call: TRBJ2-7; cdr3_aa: CASSFLSGFSPSEQYF
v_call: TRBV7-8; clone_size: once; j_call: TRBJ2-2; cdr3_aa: CASSLVGVEWNTGELFF
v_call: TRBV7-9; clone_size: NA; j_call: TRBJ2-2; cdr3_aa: CASSLTSGSTGELFF